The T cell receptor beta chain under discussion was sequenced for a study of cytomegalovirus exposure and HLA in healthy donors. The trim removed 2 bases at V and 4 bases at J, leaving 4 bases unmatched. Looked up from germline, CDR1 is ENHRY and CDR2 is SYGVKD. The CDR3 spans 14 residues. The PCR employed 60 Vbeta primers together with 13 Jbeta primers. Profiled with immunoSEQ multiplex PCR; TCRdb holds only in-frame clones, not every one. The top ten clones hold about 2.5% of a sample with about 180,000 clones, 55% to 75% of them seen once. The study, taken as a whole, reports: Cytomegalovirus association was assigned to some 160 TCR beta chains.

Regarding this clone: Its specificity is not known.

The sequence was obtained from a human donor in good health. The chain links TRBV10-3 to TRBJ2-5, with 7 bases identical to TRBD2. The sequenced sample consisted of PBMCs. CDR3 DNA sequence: TGTGCCATCAGTGAGCCCGAGCGGGGAGAGACCCAGTACTTC. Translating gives CAISEPERGETQYF.